This T cell receptor (beta chain) stems from a study of T cell repertoires in ileal Crohn's disease. On the study more broadly: Median disease duration was 7.9 years; less than 45% smoked at surgery.

Study-level points and caveats: High-frequency clones were more common in sorted CD8 than CD4 cells.

A note on this clone: No antigen is known for it.

TCRdb keeps only in-frame clones here, not all; method: immunoSEQ multiplex PCR. The data contain about 9,600 clones, less than 85% of them singletons. The CDR3 runs 16 residues. Unmatched junction bases numbered 9, after V lost 2 bases and J lost 8 bases. The germline V gene has CDR1 MNHNY and CDR2 SVGAGI (reference sequence). The sample taken for sequencing was ileal tissue. This TCR derives from an adult with Crohn's disease. V gene TRBV6-6 combines with J gene TRBJ2-1, with 10 positions matching TRBD2. This CDR3 reads CASSYASGRVGDEQFF. CDR3 bases: TGTGCCAGCAGTTACGCTAGCGGGAGAGTGGGCGATGAGCAGTTCTTC.